This is a list of T cell receptor beta chains from one sample in a study of post-analysis software for immune sequencing data. TCRdb fed the PCR reads into MiXCR, producing one record per CDR3 protein. The data show more than 500,000 distinct CDR3 sequences, around a third seen once. The sequenced material came from blood. The receptors derive from a girl aged 2-17 years with multiple sclerosis. Each CDR3 is given with its conserved first and last residue. The D gene is left open where the match is weak. Expanded clones get a size class; other rows say once, few or many, or leave the size out.

>TRBD1|TRBJ1-6|TRBV20-1|-
TGCAGTGCTGAAGAGGGACAGCCGCGCGCGAGCTCCTATAATTCACCCCTCCACTTT
CSAEEGQPRASSYNSPLHF
>-|TRBJ2-2|TRBV5-1|-
TGCGCCAGCAGCTACGGGGGCAACACCGGGGAGCTGTTTTTT
CASSYGGNTGELFF
>-|TRBJ2-2|TRBV29-1|-
TGCAGCGTCTCAGGTACCCTGAACACCGGGGAGCTGTTTTTT
CSVSGTLNTGELFF
>-|TRBJ2-7|TRBV6-5|-
TGTGCCAGCAGTTACGCGGTTTCTAGTGGCTTTTTGAGCGAGCAGTACTTC
CASSYAVSSGFLSEQYF
>-|TRBJ2-7|TRBV11-2|-
TGTGCCAGCAGCTTAGGGCCACAGACCTCCTACGAGCAGTACTTC
CASSLGPQTSYEQYF
>-|TRBJ1-5|TRBV7-9|-
TGTGCCAGCAGCTTAGAGTTCAGGGATAGCAATCAGCCCCAGCATTTT
CASSLEFRDSNQPQHF
>TRBD1|TRBJ2-3|TRBV7-9|few
TGTGCCAGCAGCTCGACGGGACAGGGGACAAAGACGCAGTATTTT
CASSSTGQGTKTQYF
>TRBD1|TRBJ1-1|TRBV5-6|few
TGTGCCAGCAGCCTCGGGACAGGGGCCTCGGGCACTGAAGCTTTCTTT
CASSLGTGASGTEAFF
>-|TRBJ1-2|TRBV12-3/TRBV12-4|-
TGTGCCAGCAGTTTGTGGGGTGACGGCTACACCTTC
CASSLWGDGYTF
>TRBD1|TRBJ2-7|TRBV7-9|-
TGTGCCAGCAGCTCGACAGGGGGGCCGGACGAGCAGTACTTC
CASSSTGGPDEQYF
>-|TRBJ2-1|TRBV6-1|-
TGTGCCAGCAGTGCCAAGTGGGCTCTTAGGGGATACAATGAGCAGTTCTTC
CASSAKWALRGYNEQFF
>TRBD1|TRBJ1-2|TRBV7-2|-
TGTGCCAGCAGCTCCTGGGACAGGGGCAAATCGGGCTACACCTTC
CASSSWDRGKSGYTF
>-|TRBJ1-1|TRBV21-1|-
TGTGCCAGCAGCAAGTCCCGGGACAGGGGTTTTAGGGCCCGGGCGGAAGCTTTCTTT
CASSKSRDRGFRARAEAFF
>TRBD1|TRBJ1-2|TRBV27|-
TGTGCCAGCGGGACAGGGGGCCTTCGCTACACCTTC
CASGTGGLRYTF
>TRBD1|TRBJ2-5|TRBV27|-
TGTGCCAGCTCCTCAACCCAGGGGGCTGGGGAGACCCAGTACTTC
CASSSTQGAGETQYF
>TRBD2|TRBJ2-1|TRBV7-9|-
TGTGCCAGCACCGGGACTAGCGGCTTTAGCTCCTACAATGAGCAGTTCTTC
CASTGTSGFSSYNEQFF
>-|TRBJ2-5|TRBV15|-
TGTGCCACCAGGAGTAGGGCGCTTCAAGAGACCCAGTACTTC
CATRSRALQETQYF
>-|TRBJ2-5|TRBV7-7|few
TGTGCCAGCAGCCCTCGTTGGGGAGAAGAGACCCAGTACTTC
CASSPRWGEETQYF
>-|TRBJ2-7|TRBV10-3|-
TGTGCCATCAAGGACTTTGATCAGTACTTC
CAIKDFDQYF
>TRBD1|TRBJ2-3|TRBV9|few
TGTGCCAGCAGCGTCGCCGGGACAGCAACAGATACGCAGTATTTT
CASSVAGTATDTQYF
>-|TRBJ1-4|TRBV6-5|-
TGTGCCAGCAGCACTATGGGTGCAACTAATGAAAAACTGTTTTTT
CASSTMGATNEKLFF
>TRBD2|TRBJ2-1|TRBV29-1|few
TGCAGCGAAATAGCGGGTCTCTACAATGAGCAGTTCTTC
CSEIAGLYNEQFF
>TRBD2|TRBJ2-7|TRBV6-2/TRBV6-3|few
TGTGCCAGCAGCCGACTAGCGGCGAGCTCCTACGAGCAGTACTTC
CASSRLAASSYEQYF
>-|TRBJ2-5|TRBV6-6|-
TGTGCCAGCAGTTATAGTCGGCAGTCAGAGACCCAGTACTTC
CASSYSRQSETQYF
>TRBD1|TRBJ2-3|TRBV20-1|-
TGCAGTGCCGATCGACCGGGACAGGGCACAGATACGCAGTATTTT
CSADRPGQGTDTQYF
>-|TRBJ1-4|TRBV6-6|-
TGTGCCAGCACGTTGGGGCCAACTAATGAAAAACTGTTTTTT
CASTLGPTNEKLFF
>TRBD1|TRBJ2-5|TRBV7-6|few
TGTGCCAGCAGCTTAGCGCTAACACCCGACAGGGGTGAGACCCAGTACTTC
CASSLALTPDRGETQYF
>-|TRBJ1-1|TRBV12-3/TRBV12-4|-
TGCGCCAGCGCAGCCTCCCGTAGAAGAGGCTGGAACACTGAAGCTTTCTTT
CASAASRRRGWNTEAFF
>TRBD1|TRBJ1-6|TRBV4-1|-
TGCGCCAGCAGCCAAGACCGGGACAGGACCAATTCACCCCTCCACTTT
CASSQDRDRTNSPLHF
>-|TRBJ2-7|TRBV11-2|-
TGTGCCAGCAGCTTAGATCAAACGGGGTCCGAGCAGTACTTC
CASSLDQTGSEQYF
>-|TRBJ1-2|TRBV5-5|-
TGTGCCAGCAGCACCTCGGCGGTCTATGGCTACACCTTC
CASSTSAVYGYTF
>TRBD1|TRBJ1-1|TRBV24-1|-
TGTGCCACCAGTGAGACAGGGATGAACACTGAAGCTTTCTTT
CATSETGMNTEAFF
>TRBD1|TRBJ1-2|TRBV12-3/TRBV12-4|few
TGTGCCAGCACCTCAGTCCCGGGACAGGGGACGAACACCTTC
CASTSVPGQGTNTF
>TRBD2|TRBJ2-5|TRBV20-1|-
TGCAGTGCTGCGGGACTAGTGGGGCCTCGTGGGGAGACCCAGTACTTC
CSAAGLVGPRGETQYF
>TRBD1|TRBJ2-1|TRBV14|-
TGTGCCAGCAGCACGGGACAGGGGGCTCCGTGGTCGGTTGAGCAGTTCTTC
CASSTGQGAPWSVEQFF
>TRBD1|TRBJ2-1|TRBV5-1|few
TGCGCCAGCAGCTTGGCCGGGACAGGGCCCTACAATGAGCAGTTCTTC
CASSLAGTGPYNEQFF
>-|TRBJ2-1|TRBV3-1|-
TGTGCCAGCAGCCAAGAAGCGATGGTCCCGAATGAGCAGTTCTTC
CASSQEAMVPNEQFF
>TRBD1|TRBJ1-2|TRBV5-1|few
TGCGCCAGCAGCTTGGTGCCGACAGGGGATGCGAGCTATGGCTACACCTTC
CASSLVPTGDASYGYTF
>-|TRBJ2-6|TRBV20-1|many
TGCAGTGCTAGATGGGCAAGCTCTGGGGCCAACGTCCTGACTTTC
CSARWASSGANVLTF
>TRBD1|TRBJ1-5|TRBV6-1|few
TGTGCCAGCATTCTCCGGGACAGCCTTTATCAGCCCCAGCATTTT
CASILRDSLYQPQHF
>-|TRBJ2-2|TRBV6-1|few
TGTGCCAGCAGTAGTGCAGAAGTCACCGGGGAGCTGTTTTTT
CASSSAEVTGELFF
>TRBD1|TRBJ1-5|TRBV6-5|few
TGTGCCAGCAGCTCTACAGGGGGTAACAATCAGCCCCAGCATTTT
CASSSTGGNNQPQHF
>-|TRBJ2-1|TRBV15|-
TGTGCCACCAGCAGAGATTCCCGCTCCTACAATGAGCAGTTCTTC
CATSRDSRSYNEQFF
>-|TRBJ1-2|TRBV20-1|few
TGCAGGCCACAGGGAGGGTATGGCTACACCTTC
CRPQGGYGYTF
>TRBD1|TRBJ1-2|TRBV9|-
TGTGCCAGCAGCGTTGGACAGGGCATCTATGGCTACACCTTC
CASSVGQGIYGYTF
>TRBD2|TRBJ2-5|TRBV20-1|many
TGCAGTGCTAGTGGCGGGACTAGCGGAGAGACCCAGTACTTC
CSASGGTSGETQYF
>-|TRBJ2-7|TRBV5-1|few
TGCGCCAGCAGCTTGGAGGACAGAAGCTACGAGCAGTACTTC
CASSLEDRSYEQYF
>-|TRBJ1-4|TRBV10-3|-
TGTGCCATCAGTGAGAAGGACAGCGGGGAAAAACTGTTTTTT
CAISEKDSGEKLFF